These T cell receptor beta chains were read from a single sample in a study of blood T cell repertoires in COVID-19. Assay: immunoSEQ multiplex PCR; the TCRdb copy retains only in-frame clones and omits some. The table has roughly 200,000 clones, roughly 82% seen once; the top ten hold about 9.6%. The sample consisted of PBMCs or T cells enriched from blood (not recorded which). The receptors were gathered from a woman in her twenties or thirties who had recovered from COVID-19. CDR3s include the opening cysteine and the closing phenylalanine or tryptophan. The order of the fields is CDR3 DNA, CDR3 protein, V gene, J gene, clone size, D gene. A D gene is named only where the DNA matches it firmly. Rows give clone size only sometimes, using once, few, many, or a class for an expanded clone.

cdr3_nt: TGTGCCAGCAGTTTATCGAGGGGCGGGACAGGAGCCTACGAGCAGTACTTC
cdr3_aa: CASSLSRGGTGAYEQYF
v_call: TRBV27
j_call: TRBJ2-7
clone_size: NA
d_call: TRBD1

cdr3_nt: TGTGCCAGCAGCTTAGGGCAGGTTAACTATGGCTACACCTTC
cdr3_aa: CASSLGQVNYGYTF
v_call: TRBV7-2
j_call: TRBJ1-2
clone_size: NA
d_call: NA

cdr3_nt: TGCAGCGTTTACGGGGATTCGACTGGAAACACCATATATTTT
cdr3_aa: CSVYGDSTGNTIYF
v_call: TRBV29-1
j_call: TRBJ1-3
clone_size: NA
d_call: NA

cdr3_nt: TGTGCCAGCTCCCTCTCCCGCTACGAGCAGTACTTC
cdr3_aa: CASSLSRYEQYF
v_call: TRBV6-6
j_call: TRBJ2-7
clone_size: NA
d_call: NA

cdr3_nt: TGTGCCACCAGTGATTATCTAGATCAGCCCCAGCATTTT
cdr3_aa: CATSDYLDQPQHF
v_call: TRBV24-1
j_call: TRBJ1-5
clone_size: NA
d_call: NA

cdr3_nt: TGTGCCAGCAGTTACTCGACTATCGAGTGGTCCGCCGAGCAGTACTTC
cdr3_aa: CASSYSTIEWSAEQYF
v_call: TRBV6-5
j_call: TRBJ2-7
clone_size: once
d_call: NA

cdr3_nt: TGTGCCAGTACTCGCAGCGGGAGGGCAGATACGCAGTATTTT
cdr3_aa: CASTRSGRADTQYF
v_call: TRBV19
j_call: TRBJ2-3
clone_size: NA
d_call: TRBD2

cdr3_nt: TGTGCCAGCAGTGAGTGGGGACTAGCGGGGATCAATGAGCAGTTCTTC
cdr3_aa: CASSEWGLAGINEQFF
v_call: TRBV6-4
j_call: TRBJ2-1
clone_size: NA
d_call: TRBD2

cdr3_nt: TGCACCAGCAGCCAAGGTGCTAGCGGGATTATTTCCTACAATGAGCAGTTCTTC
cdr3_aa: CTSSQGASGIISYNEQFF
v_call: TRBV1
j_call: TRBJ2-1
clone_size: NA
d_call: NA

cdr3_nt: TGTGCCAGCAGCTGGGGAGGAGGGATTCAGTACTTC
cdr3_aa: CASSWGGGIQYF
v_call: TRBV6-5
j_call: TRBJ2-4
clone_size: NA
d_call: NA

cdr3_nt: TGTGCCACCAGTGACGGGGGGCGTACGGAGACCCAGTACTTC
cdr3_aa: CATSDGGRTETQYF
v_call: TRBV24-1
j_call: TRBJ2-5
clone_size: NA
d_call: NA

cdr3_nt: TGTGCCAGCAGTACAACAGGGATCCACGAGCAGTACTTC
cdr3_aa: CASSTTGIHEQYF
v_call: TRBV6-5
j_call: TRBJ2-7
clone_size: few
d_call: NA

cdr3_nt: TGTGCCAGCAGCCCAGAGCGGAGGGCCCATGAGCAGTTCTTC
cdr3_aa: CASSPERRAHEQFF
v_call: TRBV7-9
j_call: TRBJ2-1
clone_size: NA
d_call: NA

cdr3_nt: TGTGCCAGCAGCGGAGGCGCTTCCTACGAGCAGTACTTC
cdr3_aa: CASSGGASYEQYF
v_call: TRBV2
j_call: TRBJ2-7
clone_size: NA
d_call: NA

cdr3_nt: TGTGCCAGTAGTACATTGACATCCACCTTCTATGGCTACACCTTC
cdr3_aa: CASSTLTSTFYGYTF
v_call: TRBV19
j_call: TRBJ1-2
clone_size: NA
d_call: NA

cdr3_nt: TGTGCCAGCTCACCCGACAGGGTCATTGCAACTAATGAAAAACTGTTTTTT
cdr3_aa: CASSPDRVIATNEKLFF
v_call: TRBV18
j_call: TRBJ1-4
clone_size: NA
d_call: TRBD1

cdr3_nt: TGTGCCACCAGCCGAAAGGGGTCAGAGAACACCGGGGAGCTGTTTTTT
cdr3_aa: CATSRKGSENTGELFF
v_call: TRBV15
j_call: TRBJ2-2
clone_size: NA
d_call: NA

cdr3_nt: TGCGCCAGCAGCTTCTCGGGGGGTAATGAAAAACTGTTTTTT
cdr3_aa: CASSFSGGNEKLFF
v_call: TRBV5-1
j_call: TRBJ1-4
clone_size: few
d_call: NA

cdr3_nt: TGTGCCAGCAGTGAATCAGTACAGGGGAACACTGAAGCTTTCTTT
cdr3_aa: CASSESVQGNTEAFF
v_call: TRBV25-1
j_call: TRBJ1-1
clone_size: NA
d_call: NA

cdr3_nt: TGTGCCAGCAGTGTGACTTCGAACACTGAAGCTTTCTTT
cdr3_aa: CASSVTSNTEAFF
v_call: TRBV2
j_call: TRBJ1-1
clone_size: NA
d_call: NA

cdr3_nt: TGTGCCAGCAGCTTAGGGGACAGGGGCGATAATTCACCCCTCCACTTT
cdr3_aa: CASSLGDRGDNSPLHF
v_call: TRBV13
j_call: TRBJ1-6
clone_size: NA
d_call: TRBD1

cdr3_nt: TGTGCCAGCAGCTTAGGGCCCGGGGAGCTGTTTTTT
cdr3_aa: CASSLGPGELFF
v_call: TRBV7-9
j_call: TRBJ2-2
clone_size: NA
d_call: NA

cdr3_nt: TGCAGCGTGAAAAAGACAGGGGGAGATGGCTACACCTTC
cdr3_aa: CSVKKTGGDGYTF
v_call: TRBV29-1
j_call: TRBJ1-2
clone_size: once
d_call: TRBD1

cdr3_nt: TGTGCCAGCTCACCAAGTCAGGGAGGCACTGAAGCTTTCTTT
cdr3_aa: CASSPSQGGTEAFF
v_call: TRBV18
j_call: TRBJ1-1
clone_size: NA
d_call: NA

cdr3_nt: TGTGCCAGCAGCTTAGCCACCGGACAGATCTACGAGCAGTACTTC
cdr3_aa: CASSLATGQIYEQYF
v_call: TRBV7-2
j_call: TRBJ2-7
clone_size: NA
d_call: NA

cdr3_nt: TGTGCCAGCAGTTTTGCTAGCGGGCCCTACGAGCAGTACTTC
cdr3_aa: CASSFASGPYEQYF
v_call: TRBV28
j_call: TRBJ2-7
clone_size: NA
d_call: TRBD2

cdr3_nt: TGCGCCAGCAGCCTTACTAGCTATGCCGGGGAGCTGTTTTTT
cdr3_aa: CASSLTSYAGELFF
v_call: TRBV4-1
j_call: TRBJ2-2
clone_size: NA
d_call: NA

cdr3_nt: TGTGCCAGTAGTAAGCCTGACAGGGAATATGGCTACACCTTC
cdr3_aa: CASSKPDREYGYTF
v_call: TRBV19
j_call: TRBJ1-2
clone_size: NA
d_call: TRBD1

cdr3_nt: TGTGCCAGCAGCTCCCTGGTGGCCACAGGGGTTAAAGAGACCCAGTACTTC
cdr3_aa: CASSSLVATGVKETQYF
v_call: TRBV7-9
j_call: TRBJ2-5
clone_size: NA
d_call: TRBD1

cdr3_nt: TGTGCCAGCAGTGAAATGGAGGGGGCGAATGAAAAACTGTTTTTT
cdr3_aa: CASSEMEGANEKLFF
v_call: TRBV6-1
j_call: TRBJ1-4
clone_size: once
d_call: TRBD1

cdr3_nt: TGTGCCAGCAAACTAGCGACAGCTAACAATGAGCAGTTCTTC
cdr3_aa: CASKLATANNEQFF
v_call: TRBV2
j_call: TRBJ2-1
clone_size: NA
d_call: TRBD2

cdr3_nt: TGCGCCAGCAGGGACAGTGTACACTACGAGCAGTACTTC
cdr3_aa: CASRDSVHYEQYF
v_call: TRBV10-2
j_call: TRBJ2-7
clone_size: NA
d_call: NA

cdr3_nt: TGTGCCAGCAGCCAAGATATGATAGCAGATACGCAGTATTTT
cdr3_aa: CASSQDMIADTQYF
v_call: TRBV3-1/TRBV3-2
j_call: TRBJ2-3
clone_size: once
d_call: NA

cdr3_nt: TGTGCCAGCAGTCACCTGCCGGGACTAGCGGGAGAGCAGTACTTC
cdr3_aa: CASSHLPGLAGEQYF
v_call: TRBV3-1/TRBV3-2
j_call: TRBJ2-7
clone_size: few
d_call: TRBD2

cdr3_nt: TGTGCCAGCAGTTTCGGACAGGGCGAGCAGTACTTC
cdr3_aa: CASSFGQGEQYF
v_call: TRBV2
j_call: TRBJ2-7
clone_size: NA
d_call: TRBD1

cdr3_nt: TGTGCCAGCAGCCAAACGGGAGGAGGCTACACCTTC
cdr3_aa: CASSQTGGGYTF
v_call: TRBV3-1/TRBV3-2
j_call: TRBJ1-2
clone_size: NA
d_call: NA

cdr3_nt: TGTGCCAGCTCACCACGGGCAGGGCCTAATGAAAAACTGTTTTTT
cdr3_aa: CASSPRAGPNEKLFF
v_call: TRBV18
j_call: TRBJ1-4
clone_size: once
d_call: NA

cdr3_nt: TGCGCCAGCAGTGTCGGGGACAGGGCGAACACCGGGGAGCTGTTTTTT
cdr3_aa: CASSVGDRANTGELFF
v_call: TRBV10-1
j_call: TRBJ2-2
clone_size: once
d_call: TRBD1

cdr3_nt: TGTGCCAGCAGTCTGACCGGGACTGGCACAGATACGCAGTATTTT
cdr3_aa: CASSLTGTGTDTQYF
v_call: TRBV28
j_call: TRBJ2-3
clone_size: NA
d_call: NA

cdr3_nt: TGTGCCAGCAGCAAAAAGCACAGCGGCGACGAGCAGTACTTC
cdr3_aa: CASSKKHSGDEQYF
v_call: TRBV21-1
j_call: TRBJ2-7
clone_size: few
d_call: NA

cdr3_nt: TGTGCCAGCAGTCCCCTCGGGGGGAGCTCCTACGAGCAGTACTTC
cdr3_aa: CASSPLGGSSYEQYF
v_call: TRBV7-2
j_call: TRBJ2-7
clone_size: NA
d_call: TRBD2

cdr3_nt: TGTGCCAGCAGTGAATGGACAGAGGGATACGAGCAGTACTTC
cdr3_aa: CASSEWTEGYEQYF
v_call: TRBV6-1
j_call: TRBJ2-7
clone_size: once
d_call: NA

cdr3_nt: TGTGCCAGTAGTTCAGGACAGGGGTACGGGGCCAACGTCCTGACTTTC
cdr3_aa: CASSSGQGYGANVLTF
v_call: TRBV19
j_call: TRBJ2-6
clone_size: NA
d_call: TRBD1

cdr3_nt: TGTGCCAGCAGTGATGAGGAGGGGACGTCATACGAGCAGTACTTC
cdr3_aa: CASSDEEGTSYEQYF
v_call: TRBV2
j_call: TRBJ2-7
clone_size: NA
d_call: NA

cdr3_nt: TGTGCCAGCAGTGTAGCGGGAGGCGGGGCCAACGTCCTGACTTTC
cdr3_aa: CASSVAGGGANVLTF
v_call: TRBV6-4
j_call: TRBJ2-6
clone_size: NA
d_call: TRBD2

cdr3_nt: TGTGCCAGCAGCACCAGGGCGGCAATCGACGCTTTCTTT
cdr3_aa: CASSTRAAIDAFF
v_call: TRBV7-9
j_call: TRBJ1-1
clone_size: NA
d_call: NA

cdr3_nt: TGCAGCGTCGGACCGGGGCGGGGGAACACTGAAGCTTTCTTT
cdr3_aa: CSVGPGRGNTEAFF
v_call: TRBV29-1
j_call: TRBJ1-1
clone_size: NA
d_call: NA

cdr3_nt: TGTGCCAGCAGTCCCTCGGCTAGCGGGAGAGGAACGCAGTATTTT
cdr3_aa: CASSPSASGRGTQYF
v_call: TRBV28
j_call: TRBJ2-3
clone_size: NA
d_call: TRBD2

cdr3_nt: TGTGCCAGCAGCCAATCCGGGACAGGGCAGTTCTTC
cdr3_aa: CASSQSGTGQFF
v_call: TRBV3-1/TRBV3-2
j_call: TRBJ2-1
clone_size: NA
d_call: TRBD1

cdr3_nt: TGTGCCAGCAGTAGACGGGAACTGTTTTTT
cdr3_aa: CASSRRELFF
v_call: TRBV12-3/TRBV12-4
j_call: TRBJ1-4
clone_size: NA
d_call: NA

cdr3_nt: TGTGCCAGCAGTGACTCGTCTAGCGGGGACTACAATGAGCAGTTCTTC
cdr3_aa: CASSDSSSGDYNEQFF
v_call: TRBV6-4
j_call: TRBJ2-1
clone_size: once
d_call: TRBD2

cdr3_nt: TGCGCCAGCAGCTTGGGTAGAAGAAACTATGGCTACACCTTC
cdr3_aa: CASSLGRRNYGYTF
v_call: TRBV5-1
j_call: TRBJ1-2
clone_size: NA
d_call: NA

cdr3_nt: TGTGCCAGCAGATATACAGGGACTAGCGGGAGTTGGTATGAGCAGTTCTTC
cdr3_aa: CASRYTGTSGSWYEQFF
v_call: TRBV28
j_call: TRBJ2-1
clone_size: NA
d_call: TRBD2

cdr3_nt: TGTGCCAGCAGCCACAGGGGAGGCACCTACAATGAGCAGTTCTTC
cdr3_aa: CASSHRGGTYNEQFF
v_call: TRBV7-8
j_call: TRBJ2-1
clone_size: NA
d_call: NA

cdr3_nt: TGCGCCAGCAGCTTGGTCGGGGTAGCAAACACCATATATTTT
cdr3_aa: CASSLVGVANTIYF
v_call: TRBV5-1
j_call: TRBJ1-3
clone_size: NA
d_call: NA

cdr3_nt: TGTGCCAGCGGCAGCGGGAAGACCTACGAGCAGTACTTC
cdr3_aa: CASGSGKTYEQYF
v_call: TRBV25-1
j_call: TRBJ2-7
clone_size: few
d_call: TRBD2

cdr3_nt: TGTGCCAGCAGTGAGGGGGCCGGGAACACTGAAGCTTTCTTT
cdr3_aa: CASSEGAGNTEAFF
v_call: TRBV7-9
j_call: TRBJ1-1
clone_size: few
d_call: TRBD1

cdr3_nt: TGTGCCAGCAGTACTGGGACAGCGTCGGTCTATGGCTACACCTTC
cdr3_aa: CASSTGTASVYGYTF
v_call: TRBV2
j_call: TRBJ1-2
clone_size: few
d_call: TRBD1

cdr3_nt: TGTGCCACATCGCCGAGGAGCATAAACACTGAAGCTTTCTTT
cdr3_aa: CATSPRSINTEAFF
v_call: TRBV15
j_call: TRBJ1-1
clone_size: once
d_call: NA

cdr3_nt: TGTGCCAGCAGCTACTCAGGGGGCGGGCAGTTCTTC
cdr3_aa: CASSYSGGGQFF
v_call: TRBV27
j_call: TRBJ2-1
clone_size: NA
d_call: TRBD1